This T cell receptor beta chain stems from a study of blood T cells in healthy people across ages. V was trimmed by 3 bases and J by 3 bases, leaving 10 bases between them. CDR3 length: 14 amino acids. Next came a second PCR, run for 7 to 11 cycles, which used a sample-barcoded 5' primer along with a J-beta primer mix. TCRdb recomputed calls from the 5' RACE reads with MiXCR, one row per CDR3 protein. Of 920,000 or so distinct CDR3 sequences listed, 45% were seen once; the top ten hold 18%. Sequencing input: blood. This TCR was sampled from an older woman in good health. V gene TRBV12-3 or TRBV12-4 combines with J gene TRBJ2-3; D remains unclear. DNA of the CDR3: TGTGCCAGCAGTTTTCAATTAGCAACAGATACGCAGTATTTT. Encoded protein: CASSFQLATDTQYF.